This is a list of T cell receptor beta chains from one sample in a study of cytomegalovirus exposure and HLA in healthy donors. Only in-frame clones appear in the TCRdb table, and some are missing; sequencing was by immunoSEQ multiplex PCR. The sample records 150,000 to 200,000 clones, 60% to 80% being singletons. Sequenced sample: PBMCs. Receptors were obtained from a female donor in good health and CMV-seronegative. Both conserved end residues are part of each CDR3. A D gene is named only where the DNA matches it firmly. For some rows the clone size is stated as once, few or many, or as a class when expanded; others skip it.

.,TRBV18,TRBJ2-2,few,TGTGCCAGCTCGCGAGAGGGACACTCAACCGGGGAGCTGTTTTTT,CASSREGHSTGELFF
.,TRBV9,TRBJ2-1,few,TGTGCCAGCAGCGGATCTACAGGGTACTACAATGAGCAGTTCTTC,CASSGSTGYYNEQFF
TRBD1,TRBV6-6,TRBJ1-2,.,TGTGCCAGCAGTTACTCGCTGGGACAGGGATCTATGGGCTACACCTTC,CASSYSLGQGSMGYTF
TRBD1,TRBV5-4,TRBJ2-1,.,TGTGCCAGCAGCGAGGTCAGGGGGCAAAACAATGAGCAGTTCTTC,CASSEVRGQNNEQFF
TRBD1,TRBV5-8,TRBJ1-1,once,TGTGCCAGCAGACCAACAGGGGGAAGGACTGAAGCTTTCTTT,CASRPTGGRTEAFF
.,TRBV19,TRBJ1-2,few,TGTGCCAGTAGTCTGGGGGGGAAAGGGGACTATGGCTACACCTTC,CASSLGGKGDYGYTF
TRBD2,TRBV7-2,TRBJ2-1,.,TGTGCCAGCAGCCGGACTAGCGGGGGATACAATGAGCAGTTCTTC,CASSRTSGGYNEQFF
TRBD1,TRBV15,TRBJ1-6,few,TGTGCCACCAGCAGAGGACAGGGCTATAATTCACCCCTCCACTTT,CATSRGQGYNSPLHF
.,TRBV4-3,TRBJ2-2,.,TGCGCCAGCAGCCTGGGGACAACCCAGTCCGGGGAGCTGTTTTTT,CASSLGTTQSGELFF
.,TRBV29-1,TRBJ1-1,.,TGCAGCGTTGAAGTGAGGGCGAACACTGAAGCTTTCTTT,CSVEVRANTEAFF
.,TRBV5-5,TRBJ1-1,.,TGTGCCAGCACCCGGGGAGGGAGATTCATGAACACTGAAGCTTTCTTT,CASTRGGRFMNTEAFF
.,TRBV5-8,TRBJ1-1,.,TGTGCCAGTTCACTGAGCTCCACTGAAGCTTTCTTT,CASSLSSTEAFF
.,TRBV5-1,TRBJ2-7,.,TGCGCCAGCAGCTTGGACCTCCCAGGGCTGGGGGAGCAGTACTTC,CASSLDLPGLGEQYF
TRBD1,TRBV7-3,TRBJ1-1,few,TGTGCCAGCAGCTCCGGACAGGAGAACACTGAAGCTTTCTTT,CASSSGQENTEAFF
TRBD2,TRBV15,TRBJ2-7,.,TGTGCCACCAGCAGTGGCGGGACTAGCGGGATCGAGCAGTACTTC,CATSSGGTSGIEQYF
TRBD1,TRBV30,TRBJ1-6,.,TGTGCCAGTGACAGGGGGAGTCTCTCCTATAATTCACCCCTCCACTTT,CASDRGSLSYNSPLHF
.,TRBV11-3,TRBJ2-1,.,TGTGCCAGCAGCAGAGGAGGGGGGGGGCCGGATGAGCAGTTCTTC,CASSRGGGGPDEQFF
.,TRBV7-9,TRBJ2-6,.,TGTGCCAGCACAGGGGCCGGTTCTCTTGGGGCCAACGTCCTGACTTTC,CASTGAGSLGANVLTF
.,TRBV6-1,TRBJ1-6,.,TGTGCCAGCAGTGTCGGGGAGGGTATAGGTTCACCCCTCCACTTT,CASSVGEGIGSPLHF
.,TRBV4-3,TRBJ1-6,.,TGCGCCAGCAGCCAAGATTCACAGGGAGAAAGATCACCCCTCCACTTT,CASSQDSQGERSPLHF
TRBD2,TRBV6-4,TRBJ2-3,.,TGTGCCAGCAGCGGAGCGGGGGGGACAGATACGCAGTATTTT,CASSGAGGTDTQYF
.,TRBV7-2,TRBJ2-2,.,TGTGCCAGCAGCTGGGAGGGGGGACCTTCCACCGGGGAGCTGTTTTTT,CASSWEGGPSTGELFF
.,TRBV19,TRBJ2-1,.,TGTGCCAGTAGTCTAGGGACTGAAATGGGTGAGCAGTTCTTC,CASSLGTEMGEQFF
TRBD1,TRBV18,TRBJ1-6,.,TGTGCCAGCTCGCAGGGGGTGGATTCACCCCTCCACTTT,CASSQGVDSPLHF
TRBD2,TRBV4-1,TRBJ2-1,few,TGCGCCAGCAGCCAAGAAGGCGGGGGGTCCTACAATGAGCAGTTCTTC,CASSQEGGGSYNEQFF
TRBD2,TRBV19,TRBJ2-1,.,TGTGCCAGTAGTATGGAGCGGGGGCCGGGGGGTGAGCAGTTCTTC,CASSMERGPGGEQFF
TRBD1,TRBV6-5,TRBJ1-4,few,TGTGCCAGCAGTTACTCGGACAGGGCTAATGAAAAACTGTTTTTT,CASSYSDRANEKLFF
.,TRBV29-1,TRBJ1-2,.,TGCAGCGTTGTGGACAGTCTTGGCTACACCTTC,CSVVDSLGYTF
.,TRBV30,TRBJ1-4,.,TGTGCCTGGAGTGCGGGGTTACATGAAAAACTGTTTTTT,CAWSAGLHEKLFF
.,TRBV28,TRBJ1-1,few,TGTGCCAGCGCCGAGGGAGGATTTACTGAAGCTTTCTTT,CASAEGGFTEAFF
.,TRBV18,TRBJ1-1,.,TGTGCCAGCTCACCTACTCCAGGGCCGAACACTGAAGCTTTCTTT,CASSPTPGPNTEAFF
TRBD1,TRBV5-1,TRBJ1-1,.,TGCGCCAGCAGCTGGCCAGACAGGGGAGTCACTGAAGCTTTCTTT,CASSWPDRGVTEAFF
.,TRBV28,TRBJ1-6,few,TGTGCCAGCAGTTTCAGAAATTCACCCCTCCACTTT,CASSFRNSPLHF
.,TRBV14,TRBJ2-5,.,TGTGCCAGCAGCCAACTTGGGATTTGGGAGCAGTACTTC,CASSQLGIWEQYF
TRBD1,TRBV30,TRBJ1-1,.,TGTGCCTTGTCCAGGGGGAGATCTGAAGCTTTCTTT,CALSRGRSEAFF
.,TRBV23-1,TRBJ1-2,.,TGCGCCAGCAGTCAAAAAAAGGGCAGGAGGGATGGCTACACCTTC,CASSQKKGRRDGYTF
.,TRBV5-4,TRBJ2-2,.,TGTGCCAGCGGACTTGGCACCGGGGAGCTGTTTTTT,CASGLGTGELFF
.,TRBV28,TRBJ2-5,few,TGTGCCAGCACCCTAACGGGCGGGTTATCAGAGACCCAGTACTTC,CASTLTGGLSETQYF
TRBD2,TRBV2,TRBJ2-3,.,TGTGCCAGCAGCAAGACTAGCGCGGGCACAGATACGCAGTATTTT,CASSKTSAGTDTQYF
.,TRBV19,TRBJ2-3,.,TGTGCCAGTAATCACAGGGTACGGGCAGATACGCAGTATTTT,CASNHRVRADTQYF
.,TRBV10-1,TRBJ2-3,.,TGCGCCACCAACGGAGGGAGCACAGATACGCAGTATTTT,CATNGGSTDTQYF